This T cell receptor (beta chain) stems from a study of T cells in Graves' hyperthyroidism and ophthalmopathy. General study results and limits: Clonotypes that were expanded in thyroid above 0.001 mostly appeared in blood too.

RNA transcripts gave rise to amplified TCR beta CDR3 regions. The TCR CDR3 was amplified in a first-round RT-PCR using the HTBI primer set. TCRdb analysed the multiplex PCR reads with MiXCR anew, one entry per CDR3 protein. The sample consists of 330,000 or so distinct CDR3 sequences, around a sixth of them appearing once. Remarks on this clonotype: As yet, its antigen is unknown.

Ophthalmopathy patients had moderate-to-severe active disease, CAS ≥3, NOSPECS ≥4, and disease duration under 3 months. The study based diagnoses on clinical symptoms, serum thyroxine and TRAb, thyroid ultrasound and orbital computed tomography. V dropped 1 base and J dropped 8; count of bases not matched to a gene: 5. CDR1 and CDR2 (germline): SNHLY, FYNNEI. This CDR3 comprises 14 residues. This TCR derives from a woman aged 40 to 50 with Graves' ophthalmopathy. The sample taken for sequencing was blood. The chain links TRBV2 to TRBJ1-2, with 9 bases aligning to TRBD1. In DNA form, the CDR3 reads TGTGCCAGCAGTGAAGGAAACAGGGGGCTAGGCTACACCTTC. This codes for CASSEGNRGLGYTF.